This passage covers 32 T cell receptor beta chains from one sample sequenced in a study of cytomegalovirus exposure and HLA in healthy donors. PCR was performed using 60 Vbeta and 13 Jbeta primers. TCRdb's copy holds only in-frame clones and misses some; the assay was immunoSEQ multiplex PCR. This sample carries 150,000 to 190,000 clones, roughly four fifths of them seen once, and the ten largest clones take over 1.3%. The specimen was PBMCs. These receptors originate from a man aged 18-30 years in good health and CMV-seronegative.

This chain links TRBV4-3 with TRBJ1-5; D is uncertain. Germline V gene data show CDR1 as LGHNA and CDR2 as YSLEER. The V gene lost 1 base and the J gene lost 4 bases, with 17 bases spanning the gap. This CDR3 region has 17 residues. The CDR3 loop reads CASSQGVVRDENQPQHF. CDR3 bases: TGCGCCAGCAGCCAAGGTGTGGTGCGGGATGAGAATCAGCCCCAGCATTTT.

The chain links TRBV5-1 to TRBJ2-7; maybe TRBD2 (6 bases). There are 13 residues in the CDR3. V lost 4 bases and J 5 bases, leaving 13 bases between the germline ends. The germline V gene has CDR1 SGHRS and CDR2 YFSETQ. DNA for the CDR3: TGCGCCAGCAGCCTCCCCTCGGGGGACGAGCAGTACTTC. Translating it yields CASSLPSGDEQYF.

The chain recombines TRBV4-1 with TRBJ2-7; 8 bases align to TRBD1. V was clipped by 2 bases and J by 1 base; unmatched bases: 16. This CDR3 contains 19 residues. The germline CDR1 and CDR2 sequences are MGHRA and YSYEKL. The CDR3 spells CASSQNHGTGRALSYEQYF. DNA of the CDR3: TGCGCCAGCAGCCAAAACCATGGGACAGGCCGGGCCCTTTCCTACGAGCAGTACTTC.

This clone was seen a few times. The chain is built from TRBV6-5 and TRBJ2-4, with 7 nucleotides matching TRBD1. V lost 2 bases, J lost 1 base, and 2 bases stayed unmatched. The CDR3 length is 15 residues. The V gene's germline CDR1 is MNHEY and CDR2 SVGAGI. The CDR3 loop is CASSYKGAAKNIQYF. CDR3 in DNA: TGTGCCAGCAGTTACAAGGGGGCGGCCAAAAACATTCAGTACTTC.

The rearrangement joins TRBV9 to TRBJ2-5, with D perhaps matching TRBD2 (6 bases). Germline V gives CDR1 SGDLS, CDR2 YYNGEE. Trimming took 0 bases from V and 5 from J, leaving 14 bases between them. This CDR3 contains 15 residues. The chain's CDR3 is CASSVGFRLGETQYF. The CDR3 region has the DNA TGTGCCAGCAGCGTAGGGTTCAGACTAGGGGAGACCCAGTACTTC.

The chain joins TRBV19 to TRBJ2-2; 11 bases align to TRBD1. The V and J ends lost 6 bases and 0 bases, in that order; junction bases with no gene match: 0. CDR1 LNHDA and CDR2 SQIVND come from the germline V gene (reference sequence). The CDR3 has 15 amino acids. The CDR3 is CASRGQGANTGELFF. The DNA for the CDR3 is TGTGCCAGTAGGGGACAGGGGGCGAACACCGGGGAGCTGTTTTTT.

This clone was detected once. At one boundary the junction diverges from the germline segment, which might be a read error. V gene TRBV7-9 combines with J gene TRBJ2-7; 9 bases match TRBD1. The CDR3 loop spans 15 amino acids. The germline V gene encodes CDR1 SEHNR and CDR2 FQNEAQ (reference sequence). CDR3 residues: CSSSLATDRGNEQYF. The CDR3 region has the DNA TGTTCCAGCAGCTTAGCCACTGACAGGGGGAACGAGCAGTACTTC.

V and J are TRBV7-9 and TRBJ1-4, with 7 bases that match TRBD1. Trimming took 0 bases from V and 7 from J; bases not matched to a gene: 8. The CDR3 covers 16 residues. Per the germline V gene, CDR1 is SEHNR and CDR2 is FQNEAQ (reference sequence). DNA of the CDR3: TGTGCCAGCAGCTTAGCCGGGGCAGGGGGGCGTGAAAAACTGTTTTTT. Its translation: CASSLAGAGGREKLFF.

The V call is TRBV5-4, the J call TRBJ2-7; 8 bases line up with TRBD2. The length of the CDR3 is 17 residues. The V and J ends lost 0 bases and 0 bases, in that order; junction bases with no gene match: 8. Germline CDR1 reads SGHNT; CDR2 reads YYREEE (reference sequence). In DNA, the CDR3 is TGTGCCAGCAGCTTGGGGCCACCGGGGGGGGTCTCCTACGAGCAGTACTTC. Translation gives CASSLGPPGGVSYEQYF.

V gene TRBV6-1 combines with J gene TRBJ2-5; no firm D call. Germline V lookup: CDR1 MNHNS, CDR2 SASEGT. Trimming removed 7 bases from V and 4 bases from J, with 13 bases in between. This CDR3 comprises 13 residues. CDR3 nucleotide sequence: TGTGCCAGCACCGTACTGAACCCAGAGACCCAGTACTTC. Amino acids: CASTVLNPETQYF.

The genes are TRBV19 and TRBJ2-2; 8 bases map to TRBD2. V shed 11 bases and J 6 bases; nucleotides not matched to a gene: 5. The CDR3 length is 12 residues. Germline values: CDR1 LNHDA, CDR2 SQIVND (reference sequence). The CDR3 DNA is TGTGCCGTACAGCGGGAGTCCGGGGAGCTGTTTTTT. It translates to CAVQRESGELFF.

V is TRBV4-1 and J is TRBJ2-1; tentative D call: TRBD2 (6 bases). The germline gives CDR1 MGHRA, CDR2 YSYEKL. The CDR3 consists of 16 residues. The germline V and J ends were trimmed by 0 bases and 3 bases, with 12 bases remaining between them. The CDR3: CASSQDFGGYYNEQFF. The CDR3 nucleotides are TGCGCCAGCAGCCAAGATTTTGGAGGGTACTACAATGAGCAGTTCTTC.

This sequence joins TRBV30 and TRBJ2-7; D perhaps matches TRBD2 (6 bases). The V and J ends lost 0 bases and 0 bases respectively, with 12 bases between them. Germline CDR1 reads GTSNPN; CDR2 reads SVGIG (reference sequence). The CDR3 sequence is 15 residues long. In DNA, the CDR3 is TGTGCCTGGAGTGTACTGCAGGGAGGCTCCTACGAGCAGTACTTC. It yields the protein CAWSVLQGGSYEQYF. The full variable domain, completed using reference TRBV30 and TRBJ2-7, is SQTIHQWPATLVQPVGSPLSLECTVEGTSNPNLYWYRQAAGRGLQLLFYSVGIGQISSEVPQNLSASRPQDRQFILSSKKLLLSDSGFYLCAWSVLQGGSYEQYFGPGTRLTVT.

The chain has TRBV9 and TRBJ1-1; D gene unclear. V was trimmed by 3 bases and J by 6 bases, leaving 12 bases between them. Germline V gene lookup returns CDR1 SGDLS and CDR2 YYNGEE. CDR3 length: 13 residues. CDR3: CASSAIRESEAFF. The CDR3 DNA reads TGTGCCAGCAGCGCGATTCGGGAGTCTGAAGCTTTCTTT.

This clone has a single count. The J gene is TRBJ2-1, the V gene TRBV5-4; the match to TRBD2 covers 12 bases. J lost 8 bases, V lost 2 bases, and 5 bases had no gene match. Germline V gives CDR1 SGHNT, CDR2 YYREEE (reference sequence). There are 15 residues in the CDR3. The CDR3 loop reads CASSFRLAGEDEQFF. In DNA form, the CDR3 reads TGTGCCAGCAGCTTTAGACTAGCGGGAGAGGATGAGCAGTTCTTC.

This clone was seen more than once but under ten times. This rearrangement joins TRBV4-1 to TRBJ2-1, with 9 bases fitting TRBD1. The CDR3 contains 17 residues. From germline, CDR1 is MGHRA and CDR2 YSYEKL. Losses at the gene ends were 2 bases for V and 4 bases for J; bases not matched to a gene: 9. The CDR3 bases are TGCGCCAGCAGCCAAAAGGCACCCGGGACAGGGTACAATGAGCAGTTCTTC. It is translated as CASSQKAPGTGYNEQFF.

The V and J genes are TRBV19 and TRBJ2-1, with 9 positions matching TRBD2. CDR3 size: 14 residues. Trimming at V came to 5 bases and at J to 5 bases, leaving 4 bases not matched to a gene. CDR1 LNHDA and CDR2 SQIVND come from the germline V gene (reference sequence). In DNA form, the CDR3 reads TGTGCCAGTAGTGGCTCTAGCGGGAACAATGAGCAGTTCTTC. The encoded protein is CASSGSSGNNEQFF.

A single count supports this clone. The rearrangement uses TRBV28 and TRBJ2-1, with 9 bases matching TRBD2. Per germline, CDR1 MDHEN and CDR2 SYDVKM. V lost 10 bases to trimming and J lost 9 bases; unmatched junction nucleotides: 10. The CDR3 is 13 amino acids. The CDR3 protein is CANTRSGSGEQFF. The DNA for the CDR3 is TGTGCCAACACCCGTAGCGGGAGCGGTGAGCAGTTCTTC.

This clone appeared a few times. The chain recombines TRBV10-3 with TRBJ2-7, with 7 bases that match TRBD1. V shed 8 bases, J shed 3 bases, and the junction held 4 bases outside the gene matches. Germline V gene data show CDR1 as ENHRY and CDR2 as SYGVKD. The CDR3 is made up of 12 amino acids. CDR3 residues: CAIAGGSYEQYF. The CDR3, as DNA: TGTGCCATCGCAGGGGGTAGCTACGAGCAGTACTTC.

The chain has TRBV27 and TRBJ2-7, with 11 bases identical to TRBD2. J gave up 5 bases and V 6 bases, and 9 bases lay outside the gene matches. Germline CDR1 MNHEY, CDR2 SMNVEV (reference sequence). This CDR3 has 15 residues. The CDR3 spells CASSSLAGASHEQYF. The CDR3 nucleotides are TGTGCCAGCAGCTCACTAGCGGGAGCAAGCCACGAGCAGTACTTC.

The chain employs TRBV5-6 and TRBJ2-5, with 7 bases identical to TRBD2. The germline CDR1 and CDR2 sequences are SGHDT and YYEEEE. Trimming at V came to 5 bases and at J to 5 bases, leaving 12 bases not matched to a gene. The CDR3 runs 15 residues. The CDR3 sequence: CASSRGPTGGETQYF. In DNA, the CDR3 is TGTGCCAGCAGTCGAGGACCAACCGGGGGGGAGACCCAGTACTTC.

This clone was counted between two and nine times. V and J are TRBV25-1 and TRBJ2-5, with TRBD2 matching over 12 bases. J lost 4 bases, V lost 4 bases, and 4 bases had no gene match. CDR1 and CDR2 (germline): MGHDK, SYGVNS. The CDR3 consists of 15 residues. The CDR3 nucleotides are TGTGCCAGCAGTGTACGACTAGCGGGAGCAGAGACCCAGTACTTC. It codes for CASSVRLAGAETQYF.

V is TRBV4-3 and J is TRBJ1-3, with TRBD1 as a possible D gene (5 bases). The CDR3 has 15 amino acids. Germline values: CDR1 LGHNA, CDR2 YSLEER. V dropped 0 bases and J dropped 4 bases, with 10 bases sitting between them. The CDR3 sequence: CASSQDPGVGNTIYF. In DNA, the CDR3 is TGCGCCAGCAGCCAAGATCCGGGGGTGGGAAACACCATATATTTT.

The gene calls are TRBV9 and TRBJ1-1; the match to TRBD1 covers 7 bases. The V and J ends lost 0 bases and 5 bases, in that order; junction bases with no gene match: 7. In germline, CDR1 is SGDLS, CDR2 YYNGEE. The CDR3 loop spans 15 amino acids. CDR3 sequence: CASSVAPTGRTEAFF. The CDR3 DNA sequence: TGTGCCAGCAGCGTAGCCCCGACAGGGAGGACTGAAGCTTTCTTT.

V gene TRBV15 combines with J gene TRBJ2-1; TRBD2 is a possible D gene (6 bases). V shed 1 base and J shed 0 bases, with 10 bases lying between them. Germline V gene lookup returns CDR1 LNHNV and CDR2 YYDKDF (reference sequence). The CDR3 runs 16 residues. The CDR3: CATSRGRESSYNEQFF. DNA for the CDR3: TGTGCCACCAGCAGAGGGAGGGAGAGCTCCTACAATGAGCAGTTCTTC. The whole variable domain, filled in from reference TRBV15 and TRBJ2-1, reads DAMVIQNPRYQVTQFGKPVTLSCSQTLNHNVMYWYQQKSSQAPKLLFHYYDKDFNNEADTPDNFQSRRPNTSFCFLDIRSPGLGDTAMYLCATSRGRESSYNEQFFGPGTRLTVL.

The chain combines TRBV7-9 with TRBJ1-5, with 9 bases lining up with TRBD1. The CDR3 loop spans 15 amino acids. Per the germline V gene, CDR1 is SEHNR and CDR2 is FQNEAQ (reference sequence). After removal of 1 base from V and 7 bases from J, the junction contained 5 bases not matched to a gene. CDR3 nucleotide sequence: TGTGCCAGCAGCTTAGGGGACAGGGTAGAGCAGCCCCAGCATTTT. Protein product: CASSLGDRVEQPQHF.

The chain joins TRBV4-1 to TRBJ1-2, with TRBD1 matching over 8 bases. J was trimmed by 10 bases and V by 5 bases; bases with no gene match: 21. This CDR3 has 17 amino acids. The germline gives CDR1 MGHRA, CDR2 YSYEKL. This CDR3 is CASSNQARVQGAPLYTF. The CDR3 DNA reads as TGCGCCAGCAGCAACCAGGCCAGGGTTCAGGGGGCTCCTCTCTACACCTTC.

The V and J genes are TRBV6-5 and TRBJ1-1; TRBD1 aligns across 7 bases. V lost 0 bases and J lost 7; bases outside the gene matches: 5. The CDR3 has 14 residues. Germline V gene lookup returns CDR1 MNHEY and CDR2 SVGAGI. CDR3: CASSYSRDSLEAFF. The CDR3 DNA reads as TGTGCCAGCAGTTACTCGAGGGACAGCCTTGAAGCTTTCTTT.

The chain carries TRBV6-6 and TRBJ2-2; D uncertain. Germline CDR1 reads MNHNY; CDR2 reads SVGAGI (reference sequence). Between the trimmed V and J ends, which lost 3 bases and 2 bases, there was a span of 13 bases. The CDR3 sequence is 16 residues long. The CDR3 region has the DNA TGTGCCAGCAGTTATGCGGAAGCGACTAACACCGGGGAGCTGTTTTTT. Its translation: CASSYAEATNTGELFF.

The chain uses TRBV2 and TRBJ2-3; D is uncertain. The germline V and J ends were trimmed by 8 bases and 4 bases, with 16 bases remaining between them. This CDR3 region has 14 residues. Germline CDR1 reads SNHLY; CDR2 reads FYNNEI. This chain's CDR3 is CASSFRRGPDTQYF. The CDR3 coding sequence is TGTGCCAGCTCTTTTAGAAGAGGCCCAGATACGCAGTATTTT.

This clone was seen a few times. The CDR3 loop reads CASSLERGGYTF. CDR3 sequence (DNA): TGTGCCAGCAGCTTAGAAAGGGGAGGCTACACCTTC. This rearrangement joins TRBV7-2 to TRBJ1-2; possible D gene TRBD1, 5 bases. With 1 base removed from V and 8 bases from J, the gap between germline ends came to 8 bases. This CDR3 has 12 amino acids. Germline V gene sequence: CDR1 SGHTA, CDR2 FQGNSA.

This rearrangement joins TRBV28 to TRBJ2-1; D may be TRBD1 (6 bases). This CDR3 is built from 17 residues. Trimming took 8 bases from V and 3 from J, leaving 23 bases between them. In germline, CDR1 is MDHEN, CDR2 SYDVKM. In DNA, the CDR3 is TGTGCCAGCTGTAACCCAGGGGCCTACCAATTCTACAATGAGCAGTTCTTC. As protein: CASCNPGAYQFYNEQFF.